This TCR beta chain was documented in a study of control samples from healthy donors and cancer patients. In regard to this clone: One end of the junction fails to match germline, which may point to a read error.

The germline CDR1 and CDR2 sequences are MRHNA and SNTAGT. This CDR3 has 14 amino acids. TCRdb keeps only in-frame clones here, not all; method: immunoSEQ multiplex PCR. The data show 60,000 to 85,000 clones, 85% to 95% seen once. This TCR was sampled from a woman aged 55-75 years in good health. The rearrangement joins TRBV6-4 to TRBJ1-6, with a weak D call TRBD1 (5 bases). The sequenced sample was blood. The CDR3 loop is CASARDSNNSPLHF. In DNA form, the CDR3 reads TGTGCCAGCGCCCGGGACTCCAATAATTCACCCCTCCACTTT.